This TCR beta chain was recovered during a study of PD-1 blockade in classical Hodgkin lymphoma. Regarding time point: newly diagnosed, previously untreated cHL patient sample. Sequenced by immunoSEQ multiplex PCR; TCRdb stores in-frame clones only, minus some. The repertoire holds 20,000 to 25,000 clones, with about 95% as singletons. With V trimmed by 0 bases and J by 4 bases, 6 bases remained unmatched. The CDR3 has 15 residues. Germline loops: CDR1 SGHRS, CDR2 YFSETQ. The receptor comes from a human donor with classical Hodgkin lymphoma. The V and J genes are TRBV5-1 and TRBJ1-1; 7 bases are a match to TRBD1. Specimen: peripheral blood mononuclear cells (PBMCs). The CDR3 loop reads CASSLGDSYGTEAFF. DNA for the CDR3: TGCGCCAGCAGCTTGGGGGACAGTTATGGCACTGAAGCTTTCTTT.